A selection of T cell receptor beta chains follows, all from one sample in a study of regulatory T cells in long-lasting Graves disease. Via MiXCR, TCRdb re-called the multiplex PCR reads, giving one row per CDR3 protein. The sample shows hundreds of thousands of distinct CDR3 sequences, about 20% of them seen only once. This specimen was peripheral blood mononuclear cells (PBMCs), taken when the disease was refractory, from a patient treated with antithyroid drugs. These receptors all stem from a female donor with Graves disease. Both conserved end residues are part of each CDR3. A D gene is named only where the DNA matches it firmly. Clone size appears in some rows only: once, few, many, or a class for an expanded clone.

J gene,V gene,clone size,D gene,CDR3 protein,CDR3 DNA
TRBJ2-7,TRBV5-1,many,TRBD1,CASTDLNRGPEQYF,TGCGCCAGCACCGACCTAAACAGGGGGCCCGAGCAGTACTTC
TRBJ2-3,TRBV5-1,NA,TRBD1,CASRDYRDRGADTQYF,TGCGCCAGCAGGGATTACCGGGACAGGGGGGCAGATACGCAGTATTTT
TRBJ2-7,TRBV28,many,TRBD2,CASTAGGSFDEQYF,TGTGCCAGCACGGCGGGAGGGAGCTTCGACGAGCAGTACTTC
TRBJ2-2,TRBV2,many,TRBD1,CASSDLGQAENTGELFF,TGTGCCAGCAGTGATTTGGGACAGGCAGAAAACACCGGGGAGCTGTTTTTT
TRBJ1-2,TRBV28,many,NA,CASTLRGGAYGYTF,TGTGCCAGCACTCTTCGGGGGGGGGCCTATGGCTACACCTTC
TRBJ1-5,TRBV6-5,many,NA,CASSYSVGNQPQHF,TGTGCCAGCAGTTACTCCGTCGGCAATCAGCCCCAGCATTTT
TRBJ1-5,TRBV12-3/TRBV12-4,many,NA,CASSLGGEVGQPQHF,TGTGCCAGCAGTTTAGGTGGGGAGGTAGGTCAGCCCCAGCATTTT
TRBJ2-5,TRBV10-3,many,NA,CAISELRAGETQYF,TGTGCCATCAGTGAGTTAAGGGCTGGTGAGACCCAGTACTTC
TRBJ2-1,TRBV27,few,NA,CASSFGPSQFF,TGTGCCAGCAGTTTCGGTCCCTCGCAGTTCTTC
TRBJ1-3,TRBV7-8,NA,NA,CASSLQTGSGNTIYF,TGTGCCAGCAGCTTACAGACGGGGTCTGGAAACACCATATATTTT
TRBJ2-7,TRBV28,many,NA,CASSLAGSPLLYEQYF,TGTGCCAGCAGTTTGGCTGGGAGTCCTTTGTTGTACGAGCAGTACTTC
TRBJ2-7,TRBV5-1,few,NA,CASSLGGLVYEQYF,TGCGCCAGCAGCTTGGGTGGCCTAGTCTACGAGCAGTACTTC
TRBJ1-3,TRBV7-2,once,NA,CASSLAWNGNTIYF,TGTGCCAGCAGCTTAGCGTGGAATGGTAACACCATATATTTT
TRBJ2-7,TRBV11-3,many,NA,CASSPGPGSYEQYF,TGTGCCAGCAGCCCCGGGCCGGGGAGCTACGAGCAGTACTTC
TRBJ2-3,TRBV24-1,NA,TRBD2,CATSGLAESSSTDTQCF,TGTGCCACCAGTGGACTAGCGGAATCCTCTAGCACAGATACGCAGTGTTTT